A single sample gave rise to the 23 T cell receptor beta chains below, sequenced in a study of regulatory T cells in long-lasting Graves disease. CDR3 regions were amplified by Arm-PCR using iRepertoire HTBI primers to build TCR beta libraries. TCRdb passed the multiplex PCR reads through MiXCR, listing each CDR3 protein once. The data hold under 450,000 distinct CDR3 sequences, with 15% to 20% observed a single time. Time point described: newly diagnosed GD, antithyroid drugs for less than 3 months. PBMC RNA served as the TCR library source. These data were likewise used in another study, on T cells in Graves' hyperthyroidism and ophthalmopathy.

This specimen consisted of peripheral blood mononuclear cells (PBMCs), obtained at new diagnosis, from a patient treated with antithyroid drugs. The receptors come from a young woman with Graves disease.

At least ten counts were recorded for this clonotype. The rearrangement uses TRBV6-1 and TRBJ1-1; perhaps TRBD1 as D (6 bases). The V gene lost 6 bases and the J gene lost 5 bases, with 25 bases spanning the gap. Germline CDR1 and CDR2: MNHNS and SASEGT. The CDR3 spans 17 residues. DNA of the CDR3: TGTGCCAGCAGCAACAGGGACCGGATAAGTGTAGGGACTGAAGCTTTCTTT. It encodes CASSNRDRISVGTEAFF.

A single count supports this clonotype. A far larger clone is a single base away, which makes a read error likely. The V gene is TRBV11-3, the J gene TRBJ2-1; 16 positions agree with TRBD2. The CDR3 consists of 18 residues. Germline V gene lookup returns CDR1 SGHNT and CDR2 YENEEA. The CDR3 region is CASSLVGLAGGPGNGQFF. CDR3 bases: TGTGCCAGCAGCTTAGTGGGACTAGCGGGAGGGCCGGGCAATGGGCAGTTCTTC. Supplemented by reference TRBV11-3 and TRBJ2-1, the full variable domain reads EAGVVQSPRYKIIEKKQPVAFWCNPISGHNTLYWYLQNLGQGPELLIRYENEEAVDDSQLPKDRFSAERLKGVDSTLKIQPAELGDSAVYLCASSLVGLAGGPGNGQFFGPGTRLTVL.

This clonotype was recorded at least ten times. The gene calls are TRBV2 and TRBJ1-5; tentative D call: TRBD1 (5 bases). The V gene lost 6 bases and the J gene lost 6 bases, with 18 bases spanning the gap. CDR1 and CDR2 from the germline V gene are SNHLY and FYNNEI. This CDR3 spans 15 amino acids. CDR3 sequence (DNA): TGTGCCAGCAGGGCTTTAGGGGCAGTAGGTCAGCCCCAGCATTTT. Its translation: CASRALGAVGQPQHF.

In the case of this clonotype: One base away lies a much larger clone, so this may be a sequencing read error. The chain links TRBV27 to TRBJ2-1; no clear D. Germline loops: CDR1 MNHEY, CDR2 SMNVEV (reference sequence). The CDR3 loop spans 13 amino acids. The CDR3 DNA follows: TGTGCCCGCAGTTACTCCGTGGTCAATGAGCAGTTCTTC. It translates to CARSYSVVNEQFF.

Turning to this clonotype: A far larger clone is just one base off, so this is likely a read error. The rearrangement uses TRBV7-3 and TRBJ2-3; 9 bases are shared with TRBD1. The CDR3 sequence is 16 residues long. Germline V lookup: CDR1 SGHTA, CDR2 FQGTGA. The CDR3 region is CASSAPGQGLTDTRYF. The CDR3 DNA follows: TGTGCCAGCAGCGCTCCGGGACAGGGACTCACAGATACGCGGTATTTT. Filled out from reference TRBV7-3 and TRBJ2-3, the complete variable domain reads GAGVSQTPSNKVTEKGKYVELRCDPISGHTALYWYRQSLGQGPEFLIYFQGTGAADDSGLPNDRFFAVRPEGSVSTLKIQRTERGDSAVYLCASSAPGQGLTDTRYFGPGTRLTVL.

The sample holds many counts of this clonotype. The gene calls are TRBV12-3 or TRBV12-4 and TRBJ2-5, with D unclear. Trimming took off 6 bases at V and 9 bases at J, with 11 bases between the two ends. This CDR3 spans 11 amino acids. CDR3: CASSQIGAQYF. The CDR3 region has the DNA TGTGCCAGCAGCCAGATAGGAGCCCAGTACTTC.

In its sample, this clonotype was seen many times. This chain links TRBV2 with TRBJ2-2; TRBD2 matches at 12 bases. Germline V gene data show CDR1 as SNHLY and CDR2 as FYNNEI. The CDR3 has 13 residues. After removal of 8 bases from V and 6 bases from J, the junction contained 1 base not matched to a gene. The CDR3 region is CASRLAGAGELFF. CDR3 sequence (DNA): TGTGCCAGCCGACTAGCGGGAGCCGGGGAGCTGTTTTTT.

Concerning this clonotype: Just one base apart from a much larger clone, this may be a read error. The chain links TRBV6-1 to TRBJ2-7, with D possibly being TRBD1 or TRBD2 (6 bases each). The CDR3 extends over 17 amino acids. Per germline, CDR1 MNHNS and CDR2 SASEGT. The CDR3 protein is CAGSESWGRGYTYEQYF. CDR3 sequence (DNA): TGTGCCGGCAGTGAAAGCTGGGGGCGGGGATACACCTACGAGCAGTACTTC.

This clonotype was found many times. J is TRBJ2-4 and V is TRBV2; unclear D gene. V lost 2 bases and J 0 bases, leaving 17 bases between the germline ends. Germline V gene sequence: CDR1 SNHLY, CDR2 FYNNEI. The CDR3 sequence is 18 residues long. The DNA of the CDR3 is TGTGCCAGCAGTGAACCCCCCGGGCGGCGTTTAGCCAAAAACATTCAGTACTTC. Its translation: CASSEPPGRRLAKNIQYF.

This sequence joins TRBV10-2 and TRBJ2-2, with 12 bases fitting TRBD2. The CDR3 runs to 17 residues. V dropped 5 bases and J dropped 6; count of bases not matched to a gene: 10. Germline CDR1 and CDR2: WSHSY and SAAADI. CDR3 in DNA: TGCGCCAGCAGTTTGCTAGCGGGAGGGCCTATCCCCGGGGAGCTGTTTTTT. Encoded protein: CASSLLAGGPIPGELFF.

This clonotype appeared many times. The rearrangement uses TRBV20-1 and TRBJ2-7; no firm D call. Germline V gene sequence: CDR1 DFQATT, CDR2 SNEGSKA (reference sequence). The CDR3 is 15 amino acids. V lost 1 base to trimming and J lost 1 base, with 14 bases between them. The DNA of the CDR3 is TGCAGTGCTAGAGCATGGAATCCTGGGTCCTACGAGCAGTACTTC. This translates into CSARAWNPGSYEQYF.

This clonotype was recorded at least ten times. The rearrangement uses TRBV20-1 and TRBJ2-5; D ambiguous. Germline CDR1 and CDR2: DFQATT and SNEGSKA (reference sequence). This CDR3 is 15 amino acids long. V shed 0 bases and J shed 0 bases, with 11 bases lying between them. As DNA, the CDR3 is TGCAGTGCTAGAGATCTCACCCGGTACCAAGAGACCCAGTACTTC. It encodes CSARDLTRYQETQYF.

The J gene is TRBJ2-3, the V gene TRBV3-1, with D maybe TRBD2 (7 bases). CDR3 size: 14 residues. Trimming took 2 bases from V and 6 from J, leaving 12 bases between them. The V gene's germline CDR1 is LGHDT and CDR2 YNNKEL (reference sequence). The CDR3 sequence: CASSQWGGLDTQYF. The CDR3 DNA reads TGTGCCAGCAGCCAATGGGGGGGCTTGGATACGCAGTATTTT.

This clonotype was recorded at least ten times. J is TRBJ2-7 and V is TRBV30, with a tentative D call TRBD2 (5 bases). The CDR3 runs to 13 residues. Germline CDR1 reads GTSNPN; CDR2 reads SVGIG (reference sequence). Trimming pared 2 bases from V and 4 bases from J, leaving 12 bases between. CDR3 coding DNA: TGTGCCTGGAGTAGCGGCCCTGGATACGAGCAGTACTTC. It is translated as CAWSSGPGYEQYF.

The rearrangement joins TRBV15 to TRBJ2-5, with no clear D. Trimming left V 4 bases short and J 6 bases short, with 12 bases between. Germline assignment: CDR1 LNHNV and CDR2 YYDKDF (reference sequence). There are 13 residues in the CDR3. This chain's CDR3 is CATSTDRLQTQYF. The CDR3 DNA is TGTGCCACCAGCACCGACCGCCTGCAGACCCAGTACTTC.

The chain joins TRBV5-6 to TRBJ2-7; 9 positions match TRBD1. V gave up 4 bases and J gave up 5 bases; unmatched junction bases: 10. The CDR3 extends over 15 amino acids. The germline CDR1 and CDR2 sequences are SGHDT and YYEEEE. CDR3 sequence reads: CASSVTGTGKHEQYF. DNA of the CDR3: TGTGCCAGCAGCGTGACCGGGACAGGGAAGCACGAGCAGTACTTC.

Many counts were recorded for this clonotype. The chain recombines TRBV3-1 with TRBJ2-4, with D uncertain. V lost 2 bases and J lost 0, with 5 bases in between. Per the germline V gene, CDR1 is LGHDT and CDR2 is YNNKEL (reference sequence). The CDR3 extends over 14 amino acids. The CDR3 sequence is CASSQLGAKNIQYF. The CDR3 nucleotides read TGTGCCAGCAGCCAACTAGGAGCCAAAAACATTCAGTACTTC.

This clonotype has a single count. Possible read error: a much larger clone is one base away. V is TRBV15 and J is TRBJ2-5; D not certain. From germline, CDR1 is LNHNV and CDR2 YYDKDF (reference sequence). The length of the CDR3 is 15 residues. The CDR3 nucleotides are TGTGTCACCAGTTCTCAGCGACCGTACCAAGAGACCCAGTACTTC. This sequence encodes CVTSSQRPYQETQYF.

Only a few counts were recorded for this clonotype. This CDR3 reads CASSQDSGFNQPQHF. In DNA form, the CDR3 reads TGTGCCAGCAGCCAAGATTCAGGGTTCAATCAGCCCCAGCATTTT. The J gene is TRBJ1-5, the V gene TRBV4-2; D is perhaps TRBD1 (5 bases). The CDR3 contains 15 residues. Germline V lookup: CDR1 LGHNA, CDR2 YNFKEQ. V lost 0 bases and J lost 3, with 9 bases in between.

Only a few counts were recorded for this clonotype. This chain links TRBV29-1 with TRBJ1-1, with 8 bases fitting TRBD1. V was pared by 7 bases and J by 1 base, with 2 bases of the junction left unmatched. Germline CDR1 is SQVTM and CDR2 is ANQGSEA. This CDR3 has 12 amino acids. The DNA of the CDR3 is TGCAGCGCTGGACAGGGGAACACTGAAGCTTTCTTT. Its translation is CSAGQGNTEAFF.

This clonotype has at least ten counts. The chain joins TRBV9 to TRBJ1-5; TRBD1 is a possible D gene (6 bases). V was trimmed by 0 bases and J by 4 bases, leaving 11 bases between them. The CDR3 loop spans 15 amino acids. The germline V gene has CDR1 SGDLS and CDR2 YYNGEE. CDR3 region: CASSVDGTSNQPQHF. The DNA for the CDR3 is TGTGCCAGCAGCGTAGACGGGACATCTAATCAGCCCCAGCATTTT.

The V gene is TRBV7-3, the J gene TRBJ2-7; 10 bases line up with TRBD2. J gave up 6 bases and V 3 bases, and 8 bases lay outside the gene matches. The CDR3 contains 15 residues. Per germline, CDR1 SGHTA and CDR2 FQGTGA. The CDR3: CASSFAGTSDFEQYF. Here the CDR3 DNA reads TGTGCCAGCAGCTTCGCCGGGACTAGCGATTTCGAGCAGTACTTC.

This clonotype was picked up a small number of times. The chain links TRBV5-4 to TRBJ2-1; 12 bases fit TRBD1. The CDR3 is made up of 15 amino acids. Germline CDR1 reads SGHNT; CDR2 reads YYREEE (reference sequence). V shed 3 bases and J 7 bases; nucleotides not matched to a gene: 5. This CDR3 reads CASSSPGQGANEQFF. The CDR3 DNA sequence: TGTGCCAGCAGCTCCCCGGGACAGGGGGCGAATGAGCAGTTCTTC.